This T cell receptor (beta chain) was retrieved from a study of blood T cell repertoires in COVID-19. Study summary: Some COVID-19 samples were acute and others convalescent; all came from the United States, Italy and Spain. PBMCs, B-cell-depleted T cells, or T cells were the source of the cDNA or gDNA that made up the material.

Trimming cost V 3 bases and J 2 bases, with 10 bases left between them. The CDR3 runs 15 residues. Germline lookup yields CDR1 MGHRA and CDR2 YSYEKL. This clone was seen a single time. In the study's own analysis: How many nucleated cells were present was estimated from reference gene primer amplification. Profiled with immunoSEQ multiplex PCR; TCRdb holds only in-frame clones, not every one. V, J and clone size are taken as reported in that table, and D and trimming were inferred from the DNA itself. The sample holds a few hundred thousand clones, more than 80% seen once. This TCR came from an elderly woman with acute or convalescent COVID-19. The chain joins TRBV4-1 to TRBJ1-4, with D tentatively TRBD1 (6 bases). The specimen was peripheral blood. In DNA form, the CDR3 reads TGCGCCAGCAGCCAGAACGGACAGACTAATGAAAAACTGTTTTTT. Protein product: CASSQNGQTNEKLFF.